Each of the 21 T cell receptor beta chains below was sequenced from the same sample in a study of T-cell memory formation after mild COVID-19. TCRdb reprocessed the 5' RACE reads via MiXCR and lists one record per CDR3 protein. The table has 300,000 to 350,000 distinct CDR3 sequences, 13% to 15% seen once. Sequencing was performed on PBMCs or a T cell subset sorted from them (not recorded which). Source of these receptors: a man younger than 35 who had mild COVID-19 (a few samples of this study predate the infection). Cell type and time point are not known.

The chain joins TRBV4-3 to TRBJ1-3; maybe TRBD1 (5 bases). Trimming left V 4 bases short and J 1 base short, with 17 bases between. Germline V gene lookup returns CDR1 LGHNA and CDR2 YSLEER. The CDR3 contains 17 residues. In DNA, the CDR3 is TGCGCCAGCAGCCCGACCTTTGACAGATTTTCTGGAAACACCATATATTTT. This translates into CASSPTFDRFSGNTIYF.

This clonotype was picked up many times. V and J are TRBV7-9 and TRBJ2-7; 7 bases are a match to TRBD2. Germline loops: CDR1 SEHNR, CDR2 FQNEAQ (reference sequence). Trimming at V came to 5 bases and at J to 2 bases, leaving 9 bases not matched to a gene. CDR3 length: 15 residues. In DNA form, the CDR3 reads TGTGCCAGCAGCCTCCCGGGGGGTCCACCCTACGAGCAGTACTTC. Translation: CASSLPGGPPYEQYF.

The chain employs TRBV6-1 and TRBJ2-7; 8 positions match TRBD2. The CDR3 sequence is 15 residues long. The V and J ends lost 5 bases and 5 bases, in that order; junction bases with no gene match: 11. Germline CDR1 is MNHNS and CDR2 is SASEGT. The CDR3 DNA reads TGTGCCAGCAGTAGCCCGGGGGGGCCAGTCCACGAGCAGTACTTC. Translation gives CASSSPGGPVHEQYF.

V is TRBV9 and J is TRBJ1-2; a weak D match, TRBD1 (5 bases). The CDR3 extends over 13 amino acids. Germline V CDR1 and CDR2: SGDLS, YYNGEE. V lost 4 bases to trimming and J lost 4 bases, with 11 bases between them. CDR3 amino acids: CASSPRDFYGYTF. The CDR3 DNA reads TGTGCCAGCAGCCCTCGGGACTTCTATGGCTACACCTTC. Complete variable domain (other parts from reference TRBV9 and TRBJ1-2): DSGVTQTPKHLITATGQRVTLRCSPRSGDLSVYWYQQSLDQGLQFLIQYYNGEERAKGNILERFSAQQFPDLHSELNLSSLELGDSALYFCASSPRDFYGYTFGSGTRLTVV.

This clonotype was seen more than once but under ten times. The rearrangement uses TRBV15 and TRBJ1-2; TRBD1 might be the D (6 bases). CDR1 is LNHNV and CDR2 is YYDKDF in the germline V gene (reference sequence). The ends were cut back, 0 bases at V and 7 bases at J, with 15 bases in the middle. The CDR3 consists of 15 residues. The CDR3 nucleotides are TGTGCCACCAGCAGAGATCAGAACAGGGTGTTTGGCTACACCTTC. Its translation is CATSRDQNRVFGYTF.

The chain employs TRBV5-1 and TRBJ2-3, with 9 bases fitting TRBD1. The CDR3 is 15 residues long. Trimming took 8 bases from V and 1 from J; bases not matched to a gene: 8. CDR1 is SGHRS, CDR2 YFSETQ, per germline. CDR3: CARSPWTGGTDTQYF. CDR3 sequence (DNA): TGCGCCAGAAGCCCATGGACAGGGGGCACAGATACGCAGTATTTT.

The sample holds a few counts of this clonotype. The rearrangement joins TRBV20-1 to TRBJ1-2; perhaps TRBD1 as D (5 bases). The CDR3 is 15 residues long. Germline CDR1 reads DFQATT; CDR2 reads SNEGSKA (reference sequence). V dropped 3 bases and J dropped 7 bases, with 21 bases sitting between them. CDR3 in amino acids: CSASDRNRGSLGYTF. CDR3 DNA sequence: TGCAGTGCTAGTGACAGAAATCGGGGGAGTCTTGGCTACACCTTC.

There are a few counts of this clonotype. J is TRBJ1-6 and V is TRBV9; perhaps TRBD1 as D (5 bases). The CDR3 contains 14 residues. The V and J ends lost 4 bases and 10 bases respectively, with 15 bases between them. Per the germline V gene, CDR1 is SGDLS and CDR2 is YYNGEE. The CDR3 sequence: CASSPQVEGSPLHF. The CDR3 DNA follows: TGTGCCAGCAGCCCACAGGTGGAAGGGTCACCCCTCCACTTT.

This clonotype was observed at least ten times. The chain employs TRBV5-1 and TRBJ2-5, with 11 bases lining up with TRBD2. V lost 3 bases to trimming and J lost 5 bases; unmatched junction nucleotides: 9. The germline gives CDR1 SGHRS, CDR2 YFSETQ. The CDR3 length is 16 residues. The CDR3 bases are TGCGCCAGCAGCTCCGCCGGGACTAGCGGTGGGGAGACCCAGTACTTC. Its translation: CASSSAGTSGGETQYF.

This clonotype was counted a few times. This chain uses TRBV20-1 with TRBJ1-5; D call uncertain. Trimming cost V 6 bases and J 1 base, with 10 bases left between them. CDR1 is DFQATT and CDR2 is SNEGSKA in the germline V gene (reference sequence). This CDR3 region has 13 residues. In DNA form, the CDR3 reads TGCAGTGCAGCGAGCGAAAGCAATCAGCCCCAGCATTTT. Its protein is CSAASESNQPQHF.

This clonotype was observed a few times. CDR3 sequence reads: CASSLLGRETQYF. The DNA of the CDR3 is TGTGCCAGCAGTTTATTGGGGAGGGAGACCCAGTACTTC. This rearrangement joins TRBV28 to TRBJ2-5; a possible D gene is TRBD2 (6 bases). Per the germline V gene, CDR1 is MDHEN and CDR2 is SYDVKM. V lost 1 base, J lost 5 bases, and 8 bases lay in between. The CDR3 spans 13 residues.

CDR3 residues: CASSYSASGVKTQYF. The CDR3 nucleotides are TGTGCCAGCAGTTACTCGGCTAGCGGGGTAAAGACCCAGTACTTC. The rearrangement joins TRBV6-5 to TRBJ2-5; 9 bases are a match to TRBD2. After removal of 0 bases from V and 6 bases from J, the junction contained 5 bases not matched to a gene. Looked up from germline, CDR1 is MNHEY and CDR2 is SVGAGI. The CDR3 extends over 15 amino acids.

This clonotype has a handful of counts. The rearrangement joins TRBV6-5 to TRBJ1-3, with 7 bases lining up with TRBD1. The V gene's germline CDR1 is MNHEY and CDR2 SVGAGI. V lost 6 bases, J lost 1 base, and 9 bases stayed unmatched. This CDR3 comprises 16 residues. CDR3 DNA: TGTGCCAGCAGCTACACCGCGACAGGGTCTGGAAACACCATATATTTT. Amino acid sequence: CASSYTATGSGNTIYF.

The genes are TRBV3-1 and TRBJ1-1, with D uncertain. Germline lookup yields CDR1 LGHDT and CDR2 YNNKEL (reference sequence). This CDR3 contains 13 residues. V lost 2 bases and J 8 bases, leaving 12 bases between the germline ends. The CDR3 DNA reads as TGTGCCAGCAGCCAACCCTGGACCGAAGAAGCTTTCTTT. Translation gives CASSQPWTEEAFF.

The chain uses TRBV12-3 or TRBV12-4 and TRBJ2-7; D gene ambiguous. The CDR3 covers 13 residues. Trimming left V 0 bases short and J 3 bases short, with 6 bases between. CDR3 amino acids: CASSLAAYYEQYF. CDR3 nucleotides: TGTGCCAGCAGTTTAGCCGCTTACTACGAGCAGTACTTC.

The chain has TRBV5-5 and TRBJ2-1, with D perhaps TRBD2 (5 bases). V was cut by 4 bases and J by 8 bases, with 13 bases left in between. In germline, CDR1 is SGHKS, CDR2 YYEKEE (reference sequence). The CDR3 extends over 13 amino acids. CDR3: CASSRPGSDEQFF. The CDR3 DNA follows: TGTGCCAGCAGCCGGCCGGGATCCGATGAGCAGTTCTTC. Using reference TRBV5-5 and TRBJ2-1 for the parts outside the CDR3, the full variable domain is DAGVTQSPTHLIKTRGQQVTLRCSPISGHKSVSWYQQVLGQGPQFIFQYYEKEERGRGNFPDRFSARQFPNYSSELNVNALLLGDSALYLCASSRPGSDEQFFGPGTRLTVL.

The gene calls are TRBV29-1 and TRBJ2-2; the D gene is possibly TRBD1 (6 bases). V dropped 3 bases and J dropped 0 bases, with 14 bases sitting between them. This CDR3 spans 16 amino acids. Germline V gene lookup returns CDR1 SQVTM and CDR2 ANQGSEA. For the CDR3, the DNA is TGCAGCGTTGAGGAAGGGGGTTTTACGAACACCGGGGAGCTGTTTTTT. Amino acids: CSVEEGGFTNTGELFF.

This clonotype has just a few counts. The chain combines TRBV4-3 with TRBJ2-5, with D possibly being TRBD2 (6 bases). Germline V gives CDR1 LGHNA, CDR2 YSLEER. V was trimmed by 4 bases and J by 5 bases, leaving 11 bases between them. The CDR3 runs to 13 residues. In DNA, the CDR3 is TGCGCCAGCAGCCTCGGAGGGGACGAGACCCAGTACTTC. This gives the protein CASSLGGDETQYF.

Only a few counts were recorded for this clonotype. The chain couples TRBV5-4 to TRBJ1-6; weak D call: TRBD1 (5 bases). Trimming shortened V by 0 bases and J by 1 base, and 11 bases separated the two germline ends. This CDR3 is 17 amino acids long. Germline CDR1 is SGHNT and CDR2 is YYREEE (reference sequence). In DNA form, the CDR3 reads TGTGCCAGCAGCTTGGTTCCGGGACTATCCTATAATTCACCCCTCCACTTT. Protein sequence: CASSLVPGLSYNSPLHF. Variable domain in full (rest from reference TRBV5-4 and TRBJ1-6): ETGVTQSPTHLIKTRGQQVTLRCSSQSGHNTVSWYQQALGQGPQFIFQYYREEENGRGNFPPRFSGLQFPNYSSELNVNALELDDSALYLCASSLVPGLSYNSPLHFGNGTRLTVT.

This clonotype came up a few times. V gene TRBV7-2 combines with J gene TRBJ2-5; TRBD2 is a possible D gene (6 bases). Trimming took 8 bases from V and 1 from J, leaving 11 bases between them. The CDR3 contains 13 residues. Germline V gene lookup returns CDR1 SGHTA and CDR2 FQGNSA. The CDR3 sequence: CASARDFQETQYF. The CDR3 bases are TGTGCCAGCGCACGGGACTTCCAAGAGACCCAGTACTTC.

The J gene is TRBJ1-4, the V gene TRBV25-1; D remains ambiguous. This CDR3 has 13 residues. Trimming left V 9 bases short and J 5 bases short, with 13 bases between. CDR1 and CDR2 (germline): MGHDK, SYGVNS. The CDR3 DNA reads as TGTGCCAGTATGACTGCCCTCAATGAAAAACTGTTTTTT. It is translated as CASMTALNEKLFF.